A single count supports the clone carrying this T cell receptor beta chain. Its antigen is unidentified. The sample carries other DNA sequences with the same CDR3. This CDR3 has 15 amino acids. After removal of 6 bases from V and 1 base from J, the junction contained 5 bases not matched to a gene. Germline CDR1 reads MDHEN; CDR2 reads SYDVKM. The sample originates from a study of shared clonotypes between healthy human individuals. Looking at the study overall: CD4 naive and memory got three plates each, CD8 naive two, CD8 memory one.

CD45RO negativity and positive selection for CCR7 defined naive CD8 cells, a population that excluded terminally differentiated effector memory CD45RA+ cells. Sorted-subset replicate PCRs used about 190 ng of genomic DNA. This amount corresponded to about 30,000 T cell genomes. Assay used: immunoSEQ multiplex PCR; TCRdb lists only in-frame clones, some missing. The sample contains 550,000 to 750,000 clones, nearly 97% of which appear only once. General study points: Sharing across several donors was seen in 4% to 6.5% of naive CD4 clonotypes.

This chain joins TRBV28 and TRBJ2-1, with 8 bases that match TRBD2. The receptor comes from a woman aged 25-40 years in good health. The source material was naive CD8+ T cells sorted from blood. The CDR3 DNA follows: TGTGCCAGCAGAGAGTTAGCGGGATCCTACAATGAGCAGTTCTTC. Its translation is CASRELAGSYNEQFF.